This T cell receptor beta chain was observed in a study of blood T cell repertoires in COVID-19. Study at large: The United States, Italy and Spain were the sources of the acute and convalescent COVID-19 samples. PBMCs, B-cell-depleted T cells, or T cells provided the cDNA or gDNA that made up the material.

V was clipped by 3 bases and J by 7 bases, with 15 bases between them. The germline V gene encodes CDR1 SGHTA and CDR2 FQGTGA. This CDR3 is built from 14 residues. Original analysis: Reference gene primer amplification gave estimated nucleated cell counts. Only in-frame clones appear in the TCRdb table, and some are missing; sequencing was by immunoSEQ multiplex PCR. D and trimming come from the DNA, and the V and J calls and clone size come from that table. This sample yields roughly 100,000 clones, of which 90% to 95% are seen a single time; around 3.9% belongs to the top ten. This receptor was identified in a woman aged 45-65 years in a cohort sampled during active COVID-19. The chain combines TRBV7-3 with TRBJ1-1; weak D call: TRBD1 (6 bases). Sequenced input: peripheral blood. CDR3 loop: CASSFPGEDGEAFF. CDR3 DNA: TGTGCCAGCAGCTTCCCAGGGGAAGATGGTGAAGCTTTCTTT.